Shown below are 23 T cell receptor beta chains from a single sample sequenced in a study of spatial heterogeneity in lung cancer. Time point here: sample taken at primary tumor resection. Whole RNA obtained from tumor, nontumor lung or frozen PBMC underwent sequencing without sorting. TCRdb passed the 5' RACE reads through MiXCR, listing each CDR3 protein once. The top ten clones hold 5% to 7.5% of a sample with 65,000 to 85,000 distinct CDR3 sequences, approximately 21% of them seen once. The sample here was PBMCs, taken at surgery. These receptors were collected from a male donor with early-stage non-small cell lung cancer.

This clonotype appeared a few times. The chain recombines TRBV6-6 with TRBJ2-5, with TRBD1 matching 11 bases. The V segment lost 2 bases and the J segment 2 bases; nucleotides outside the gene matches: 4. CDR3 length: 16 residues. Germline V gene lookup returns CDR1 MNHNY and CDR2 SVGAGI (reference sequence). The CDR3 nucleotides read TGTGCCAGCAGTTACCGGGACAGGGGGTATCAAGAGACCCAGTACTTC. It encodes CASSYRDRGYQETQYF.

The J gene is TRBJ1-2, the V gene TRBV20-1; perhaps TRBD1 as D (5 bases). V lost 7 bases, J lost 3 bases, and 12 bases lay in between. The length of the CDR3 is 12 residues. Germline-derived CDR1 and CDR2 are DFQATT and SNEGSKA (reference sequence). CDR3 residues: CSVSRGDYGYTF. CDR3 sequence (DNA): TGCAGTGTCTCGCGAGGGGACTATGGCTACACCTTC.

The chain is built from TRBV29-1 and TRBJ2-1; the D is unclear. The CDR3 covers 14 residues. V shed 3 bases and J shed 0 bases, with 9 bases lying between them. Germline V CDR1 and CDR2: SQVTM, ANQGSEA. CDR3 bases: TGCAGCGTTGAGTGGGATAGCTCCTACAATGAGCAGTTCTTC. Translated: CSVEWDSSYNEQFF.

This clonotype was counted ten times or more. The V call is TRBV11-2, the J call TRBJ2-5; tentatively, D is TRBD2 (5 bases). CDR1 is SGHAT and CDR2 is FQNNGV in the germline V gene. The CDR3 is 16 residues long. Trimming removed 2 bases at V and 1 base at J, with 14 bases between. For the CDR3, the DNA is TGTGCCAGCAGCTTACTCCTAGGGAGTTTCCAAGAGACCCAGTACTTC. Its protein product is CASSLLLGSFQETQYF.

Points on this clonotype: A much more abundant neighbour one base away suggests this may be a read error. The chain links TRBV19 to TRBJ2-7; D is undetermined. The CDR3 is 15 residues long. The V and J ends lost 5 bases and 1 base respectively, with 15 bases between them. CDR1 and CDR2 (germline): LNHDA, SQIVND (reference sequence). CDR3 protein: CASSGSPKGSYEQYF. The CDR3 region has the DNA TGTGCCAGTAGTGGCTCTCCAAAGGGTTCCTACGAGCAGTACTTC.

This clonotype was observed a few times. The rearrangement links TRBV20-1 to TRBJ2-7; 7 positions match TRBD1. Germline lookup yields CDR1 DFQATT and CDR2 SNEGSKA (reference sequence). The V and J ends lost 3 bases and 2 bases, in that order; junction bases with no gene match: 7. The CDR3 has 14 amino acids. CDR3 loop: CSASGRGLTYEQYF. DNA for the CDR3: TGCAGTGCTAGTGGCAGGGGGTTAACCTACGAGCAGTACTTC.

This clonotype was detected a few times. This sequence joins TRBV21-1 and TRBJ2-7; TRBD1 is the table's D call and was not checked against the DNA. TRBV21-1 constitutes a pseudogene. This CDR3 contains 14 residues. Here the CDR3 reads CASSPGKSPYEQYF. CDR3 nucleotides: TGTGCCAGCAGCCCGGGAAAGTCCCCCTACGAGCAGTACTTC.

The gene calls are TRBV5-4 and TRBJ2-3, with 9 bases aligning to TRBD2. CDR1 is SGHNT and CDR2 is YYREEE in the germline V gene (reference sequence). The CDR3 is made up of 16 amino acids. After removal of 3 bases from V and 0 bases from J, the junction contained 5 bases not matched to a gene. The CDR3: CASSSATSGSTDTQYF. The CDR3 DNA reads TGTGCCAGCAGCTCGGCTACTAGCGGGAGCACAGATACGCAGTATTTT.

For this clonotype: The junction shows a germline mismatch at one end, possibly a read error. The V gene is TRBV5-6, the J gene TRBJ2-7; D gene unclear. Germline CDR1 reads SGHDT; CDR2 reads YYEEEE. This CDR3 is built from 14 residues. In DNA, the CDR3 is TGTGCCAGCAGCTTGTGGCGACGGTCATACGAGCAGCACTTC. This translates into CASSLWRRSYEQHF.

This chain joins TRBV6-2 or TRBV6-3 and TRBJ2-3; 11 positions match TRBD1. The junction had 7 bases not matched to a gene; V was cut back by 2 bases and J by 3 bases. CDR3 length: 17 residues. Germline V gives CDR1 MNHEY, CDR2 SVGEGT. The CDR3 loop is CASSYPLGQGGTDTQYF. CDR3 in DNA: TGTGCCAGCAGTTACCCCCTGGGACAGGGGGGGACAGATACGCAGTATTTT.

This clonotype was seen a handful of times. The chain links TRBV12-3 or TRBV12-4 to TRBJ1-4; D is unclear. The length of the CDR3 is 12 residues. Trimming left V 3 bases short and J 5 bases short, with 4 bases between. CDR3 sequence reads: CASSLVNEKLFF. CDR3 sequence (DNA): TGTGCCAGCAGTTTGGTGAATGAAAAACTGTTTTTT.

In its sample, this clonotype was seen a few times. The V call is TRBV12-3 or TRBV12-4, the J call TRBJ2-5; 12 bases are shared with TRBD1. V was pared by 4 bases and J by 7 bases, with 7 bases of the junction left unmatched. CDR3 length: 15 residues. CDR3 nucleotide sequence: TGTGCCAGCAGTTACCGGGACAGGGGGCGGGGGACCCAGTACTTC. Its translation: CASSYRDRGRGTQYF.

V gene TRBV5-1 combines with J gene TRBJ2-7; TRBD1 agrees at 8 bases. From germline, CDR1 is SGHRS and CDR2 YFSETQ. The CDR3 covers 14 residues. V gave up 2 bases and J gave up 3 bases; unmatched junction bases: 4. The CDR3 coding sequence is TGCGCCAGCAGCTTCACAGGGGGTTACTACGAGCAGTACTTC. Amino acids: CASSFTGGYYEQYF. The full variable domain, completed using reference TRBV5-1 and TRBJ2-7, is KAGVTQTPRYLIKTRGQQVTLSCSPISGHRSVSWYQQTPGQGLQFLFEYFSETQRNKGNFPGRFSGRQFSNSRSEMNVSTLELGDSALYLCASSFTGGYYEQYFGPGTRLTVT.

This chain uses TRBV12-3 or TRBV12-4 with TRBJ2-2; D uncertain. The CDR3 contains 12 residues. Deletions cut 5 bases from V and 6 bases from J, with 7 bases between. CDR3 residues: CASSISSGELFF. The CDR3 nucleotides are TGTGCCAGCAGTATCAGCTCCGGGGAGCTGTTTTTT.

This chain connects TRBV30 to TRBJ2-1; 8 bases match TRBD2. After removal of 1 base from V and 8 bases from J, the junction contained 16 bases not matched to a gene. Germline-derived CDR1 and CDR2 are GTSNPN and SVGIG (reference sequence). The CDR3 is made up of 17 amino acids. CDR3 nucleotides: TGTGCCTGGAGTGCGCACTTCGCCGGGACTAGTTTCGATGAGCAGTTCTTC. It codes for CAWSAHFAGTSFDEQFF.

This clonotype was detected many times. The rearrangement joins TRBV11-2 to TRBJ2-2, with D possibly being TRBD2 (6 bases). Trimming took 5 bases from V and 0 from J, leaving 16 bases between them. Germline CDR1 is SGHAT and CDR2 is FQNNGV. The CDR3 is made up of 17 amino acids. CDR3 loop: CASSPTSTSSNTGELFF. The CDR3 coding sequence is TGTGCCAGCAGCCCTACTAGCACGTCGTCGAACACCGGGGAGCTGTTTTTT. Together with reference TRBV11-2 and TRBJ2-2, the CDR3 gives the full variable domain: EAGVAQSPRYKIIEKRQSVAFWCNPISGHATLYWYQQILGQGPKLLIQFQNNGVVDDSQLPKDRFSAERLKGVDSTLKIQPAKLEDSAVYLCASSPTSTSSNTGELFFGEGSRLTVL.

This chain's CDR3 is CASSLDWQTQYF. CDR3 coding DNA: TGTGCCAGCAGCTTGGACTGGCAGACCCAGTACTTC. The chain is built from TRBV5-6 and TRBJ2-5; no clear D. Trimming removed 0 bases from V and 6 bases from J, with 6 bases in between. This CDR3 region has 12 residues. Per the germline V gene, CDR1 is SGHDT and CDR2 is YYEEEE.

This chain uses TRBV3-1 with TRBJ1-1, with unresolved D. The V end was cut by 6 bases, the J end by 1 base, with 12 bases between. The germline CDR1 and CDR2 sequences are LGHDT and YNNKEL (reference sequence). CDR3 length: 14 residues. DNA for the CDR3: TGTGCCAGCAGACTGGATTCCTCGAACACTGAAGCTTTCTTT. Translating it yields CASRLDSSNTEAFF.

The chain carries TRBV28 and TRBJ2-1, with 8 bases fitting TRBD2. The CDR3 runs to 16 residues. V was pared by 2 bases and J by 0 bases, with 3 bases of the junction left unmatched. From germline, CDR1 is MDHEN and CDR2 SYDVKM. The CDR3 nucleotides are TGTGCCAGCAGTTTAATAGCGGGATCCTCCTACAATGAGCAGTTCTTC. It yields the protein CASSLIAGSSYNEQFF. Combining the CDR3 with reference TRBV28 and TRBJ2-1 gives the whole variable domain DVKVTQSSRYLVKRTGEKVFLECVQDMDHENMFWYRQDPGLGLRLIYFSYDVKMKEKGDIPEGYSVSREKKERFSLILESASTNQTSMYLCASSLIAGSSYNEQFFGPGTRLTVL.

V is TRBV5-1 and J is TRBJ2-5; 9 positions agree with TRBD1. Germline V gives CDR1 SGHRS, CDR2 YFSETQ. This CDR3 is built from 14 residues. Trimming at V came to 4 bases and at J to 5 bases, leaving 6 bases not matched to a gene. The chain's CDR3 is CASSPQGAGETQYF. CDR3 DNA sequence: TGCGCCAGCAGCCCACAGGGGGCGGGGGAGACCCAGTACTTC. Variable domain in full (rest from reference TRBV5-1 and TRBJ2-5): KAGVTQTPRYLIKTRGQQVTLSCSPISGHRSVSWYQQTPGQGLQFLFEYFSETQRNKGNFPGRFSGRQFSNSRSEMNVSTLELGDSALYLCASSPQGAGETQYFGPGTRLLVL.

This clonotype was observed a handful of times. The V and J genes are TRBV5-1 and TRBJ1-2; D remains unclear. This CDR3 is built from 13 residues. Trimming cost V 1 base and J 9 bases, with 13 bases left between them. Germline assignment: CDR1 SGHRS and CDR2 YFSETQ. The CDR3 bases are TGCGCCAGCAGCTTGACAGTACCGGGGAGCTACACCTTC. Its protein is CASSLTVPGSYTF.

The rearrangement joins TRBV28 to TRBJ1-5; D unclear. CDR3 length: 12 residues. Germline V lookup: CDR1 MDHEN, CDR2 SYDVKM. Trimming stripped 7 bases from V and 5 bases from J, with 9 bases between. The CDR3 DNA follows: TGTGCCAGCACTAGAGCTGATCAGCCCCAGCATTTT. Amino acids: CASTRADQPQHF. Filled out from reference TRBV28 and TRBJ1-5, the complete variable domain reads DVKVTQSSRYLVKRTGEKVFLECVQDMDHENMFWYRQDPGLGLRLIYFSYDVKMKEKGDIPEGYSVSREKKERFSLILESASTNQTSMYLCASTRADQPQHFGDGTRLSIL.

In its sample, this clonotype was seen a few times. The chain employs TRBV7-9 and TRBJ1-4; D uncertain. Germline V lookup: CDR1 SEHNR, CDR2 FQNEAQ (reference sequence). This CDR3 is 13 amino acids long. Trimming shortened V by 5 bases and J by 7 bases, and 11 bases separated the two germline ends. In nucleotides, the CDR3 is TGTGCCAGCAGCCTAAATGGTGGTGAAAAACTGTTTTTT. Translated: CASSLNGGEKLFF. Together with reference TRBV7-9 and TRBJ1-4, the CDR3 gives the full variable domain: DTGVSQNPRHKITKRGQNVTFRCDPISEHNRLYWYRQTLGQGPEFLTYFQNEAQLEKSRLLSDRFSAERPKGSFSTLEIQRTEQGDSAMYLCASSLNGGEKLFFGSGTQLSVL.